This entry concerns a single TCR beta chain. Some clones are missing from TCRdb's copy, which holds only in-frame ones; the method was immunoSEQ multiplex PCR. The table lists around 60,000 clones, nearly 95% of them singletons. This entry comes from a study of technical replicates of blood from a few donors. Germline V gene lookup returns CDR1 LGHNA and CDR2 YNFKEQ. V trimming: 0 bases; J trimming: 3 bases; junction bases outside the gene matches: 4. The CDR3 consists of 16 residues. The sample taken for sequencing was PBMCs. The chain is built from TRBV4-2 and TRBJ2-7; 11 bases fit TRBD2. The clonotype was recovered from a human donor in good health. Some clones in this sample may be carry-over from other donors' samples. Here the CDR3 DNA reads TGTGCCAGCAGCCAAGAATCCGGGACTAGCGGCTACGAGCAGTACTTC. This encodes CASSQESGTSGYEQYF.